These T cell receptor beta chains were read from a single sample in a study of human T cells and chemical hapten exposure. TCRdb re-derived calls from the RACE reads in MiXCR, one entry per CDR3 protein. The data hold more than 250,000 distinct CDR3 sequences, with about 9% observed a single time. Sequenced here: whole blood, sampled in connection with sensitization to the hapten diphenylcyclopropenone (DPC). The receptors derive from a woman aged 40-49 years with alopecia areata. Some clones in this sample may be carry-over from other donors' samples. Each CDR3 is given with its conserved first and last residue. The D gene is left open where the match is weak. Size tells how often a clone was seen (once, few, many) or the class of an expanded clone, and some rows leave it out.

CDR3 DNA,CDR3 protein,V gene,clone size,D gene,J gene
TGCAGCGTTGATCCGGGCGGCGGAGAGACCCAGTACTTC,CSVDPGGGETQYF,TRBV29-1,many,-,TRBJ2-5
TGTGCCAGTAATGAGGGACTTAGCAATCAGCCCCAGCATTTT,CASNEGLSNQPQHF,TRBV19,few,-,TRBJ1-5
TGTGCCAGCAGCTTTCAGTCAGGGGGCTCAACTAATGAAAAACTGTTTTTT,CASSFQSGGSTNEKLFF,TRBV7-9,few,TRBD1,TRBJ1-4
TGCAGTGCAGGGCCAGGACAGATTCAAGAGACCCAGTACTTC,CSAGPGQIQETQYF,TRBV20-1,few,-,TRBJ2-5
TGTGCCAGCAGCTTAGTGGCCGCGGTCTACGAGCAGTACTTC,CASSLVAAVYEQYF,TRBV7-9,few,-,TRBJ2-7
TGTGCCAGCAGACCTGGGACTAGCGGGCGCCCTAGCACAGATACGCAGTATTTT,CASRPGTSGRPSTDTQYF,TRBV12-3/TRBV12-4,-,TRBD2,TRBJ2-3
TGTGCCAGCAGCCCGCGGGACAGGGTTTACAATGAGCAGTTCTTC,CASSPRDRVYNEQFF,TRBV7-9,few,TRBD1,TRBJ2-1
TGTGCCAGCAGTGAAGGGTACCATACTGGGAATTCACCCCTCCACTTT,CASSEGYHTGNSPLHF,TRBV6-1,few,-,TRBJ1-6
TGTGCCAGCAGCCAGCAGGGACTAGCGAGCAATGAGCAGTTCTTC,CASSQQGLASNEQFF,TRBV6-1,-,TRBD2,TRBJ2-1
TGCAGCGTTGAAACAGGGTCAGATACGCAGTATTTT,CSVETGSDTQYF,TRBV29-1,few,-,TRBJ2-3
TGTGCCAGCAGCCGGAGCGAGACGGGACACTCTAACTATGGCTACACCTTC,CASSRSETGHSNYGYTF,TRBV14,few,-,TRBJ1-2
TGTGCCAGCAGTCCCCTTCTCGGGACAGGGTCCTACGAGCAGTACTTC,CASSPLLGTGSYEQYF,TRBV28,-,TRBD1,TRBJ2-7
TGCAGCGTTGTTGGGCAGGTCGGCACTGAAGCTTTCTTT,CSVVGQVGTEAFF,TRBV29-1,many,-,TRBJ1-1
TGTGCCAGCAGCTTAGCGTCGGCGGGAGGGCGCAATGAGCAGTTCTTC,CASSLASAGGRNEQFF,TRBV7-2,few,TRBD2,TRBJ2-1
TGCAGTGCTCTGGACCCGAACACTGAAGCTTTCTTT,CSALDPNTEAFF,TRBV20-1,few,-,TRBJ1-1
TGTGCCAGCAGTACCGGGCCTCAGGAGTATCAGCCCCAGCATTTT,CASSTGPQEYQPQHF,TRBV6-2/TRBV6-3,-,-,TRBJ1-5
TGTGCCAGCAGCTTTTGGACAGGGGGTAACGAGCAGTACTTC,CASSFWTGGNEQYF,TRBV5-5,many,TRBD1,TRBJ2-7